Below are 14 T cell receptor beta chains sequenced from a single sample in a study of cytomegalovirus exposure and HLA in healthy donors. TCRdb's table, derived via immunoSEQ multiplex PCR, lists solely in-frame clones and lacks some. The top ten hold about 1% of the sample, which has about 220,000 clones, 90% to 95% seen once. Source material: PBMCs. These receptors were taken from a woman under 30 in good health and CMV-seronegative.

The chain joins TRBV5-1 to TRBJ2-3, with 11 bases lining up with TRBD2. Germline assignment: CDR1 SGHRS and CDR2 YFSETQ. This CDR3 comprises 17 residues. The junction had 7 bases not matched to a gene; V was cut back by 0 bases and J by 4 bases. The CDR3 DNA sequence: TGCGCCAGCAGCTTGGTGACTAGCGGGACCCAGGCAGATACGCAGTATTTT. Amino acid sequence: CASSLVTSGTQADTQYF.

Only one count was recorded for this clone. The chain has TRBV28 and TRBJ1-1; no clear D gene. This CDR3 spans 10 amino acids. V was trimmed by 10 bases and J by 5 bases, leaving 8 bases between them. Per the germline V gene, CDR1 is MDHEN and CDR2 is SYDVKM. In nucleotides, the CDR3 is TGTGCCACACTATATACTGAAGCTTTCTTT. Translation gives CATLYTEAFF. Supplemented by reference TRBV28 and TRBJ1-1, the full variable domain reads DVKVTQSSRYLVKRTGEKVFLECVQDMDHENMFWYRQDPGLGLRLIYFSYDVKMKEKGDIPEGYSVSREKKERFSLILESASTNQTSMYLCATLYTEAFFGQGTRLTVV.

This chain joins TRBV7-9 and TRBJ2-5; D is uncertain. CDR3 length: 15 residues. V was clipped by 5 bases and J by 2 bases, with 15 bases between them. The germline V gene encodes CDR1 SEHNR and CDR2 FQNEAQ (reference sequence). CDR3 region: CASSPKPTVQETQYF. The CDR3 bases are TGTGCCAGCAGCCCAAAGCCCACAGTACAAGAGACCCAGTACTTC.

This chain connects TRBV5-1 to TRBJ2-1; the D gene is possibly TRBD1 (5 bases). Germline V gene lookup returns CDR1 SGHRS and CDR2 YFSETQ. V was cut by 1 base and J by 4 bases, with 15 bases left in between. The CDR3 extends over 16 amino acids. Written as DNA, the CDR3 is TGCGCCAGCAGCTTGAATACGGCCCCAGGGTACAATGAGCAGTTCTTC. It encodes CASSLNTAPGYNEQFF.

The V and J genes are TRBV15 and TRBJ2-7; D unclear. V gave up 0 bases and J gave up 3 bases, with 6 bases separating them. The CDR3 covers 13 residues. CDR1 is LNHNV, CDR2 YYDKDF, per germline (reference sequence). The CDR3 spells CATSRDSRYEQYF. The CDR3 DNA follows: TGTGCCACCAGCAGAGATTCCCGCTACGAGCAGTACTTC.

V is TRBV28 and J is TRBJ2-7; D is perhaps TRBD1 (7 bases). Germline V gene lookup returns CDR1 MDHEN and CDR2 SYDVKM. V lost 5 bases, J lost 3 bases, and 17 bases lay in between. The CDR3 is made up of 15 amino acids. In DNA form, the CDR3 reads TGTGCCAGCAGTCCGACAGGACAGGAGGGCTACGAGCAGTACTTC. Translating gives CASSPTGQEGYEQYF.

V is TRBV5-1 and J is TRBJ2-3; D gene ambiguous. Trimming took off 3 bases at V and 3 bases at J, with 8 bases between the two ends. The CDR3 loop spans 13 amino acids. Germline V gives CDR1 SGHRS, CDR2 YFSETQ. CDR3 protein: CASSWPQTDTQYF. CDR3 bases: TGCGCCAGCAGCTGGCCACAGACAGATACGCAGTATTTT.

The rearrangement uses TRBV30 and TRBJ2-3; 8 bases are shared with TRBD2. Germline values: CDR1 GTSNPN, CDR2 SVGIG (reference sequence). J lost 3 bases, V lost 7 bases, and 9 bases had no gene match. The CDR3 loop spans 14 amino acids. The CDR3 sequence is CAYNSGMVTDTQYF. In DNA form, the CDR3 reads TGTGCCTACAATAGCGGGATGGTGACAGATACGCAGTATTTT.

The V call is TRBV30, the J call TRBJ2-1, with 15 bases identical to TRBD2. The CDR3 loop spans 20 amino acids. Germline V gene data show CDR1 as GTSNPN and CDR2 as SVGIG (reference sequence). The V gene end was trimmed by 1 base and the J gene end by 0 bases; junction bases not matched to a gene: 10. The CDR3 reads CAWSGVGLAGGIYSYNEQFF. The CDR3 nucleotides read TGTGCCTGGAGTGGAGTGGGACTAGCGGGAGGTATATACTCCTACAATGAGCAGTTCTTC. The complete variable domain, with remaining parts taken from reference TRBV30 and TRBJ2-1, reads SQTIHQWPATLVQPVGSPLSLECTVEGTSNPNLYWYRQAAGRGLQLLFYSVGIGQISSEVPQNLSASRPQDRQFILSSKKLLLSDSGFYLCAWSGVGLAGGIYSYNEQFFGPGTRLTVL.

This clone was recorded only once. J is TRBJ1-1 and V is TRBV27; D perhaps matches TRBD1 (5 bases). The length of the CDR3 is 14 residues. CDR1 MNHEY and CDR2 SMNVEV come from the germline V gene (reference sequence). Deletions cut 4 bases from V and 4 bases from J, with 13 bases between. CDR3 in amino acids: CASSWGWGGTEAFF. The CDR3 DNA reads as TGTGCCAGCAGTTGGGGATGGGGGGGCACTGAAGCTTTCTTT.

This clone was observed once. This chain connects TRBV11-2 to TRBJ2-7; a possible D gene is TRBD1 (6 bases). Germline V gene lookup returns CDR1 SGHAT and CDR2 FQNNGV. The CDR3 is 16 amino acids. Trimming took 6 bases from V and 3 from J, leaving 21 bases between them. CDR3: CASRPISGWGHYEQYF. The CDR3 DNA reads TGTGCCAGCAGGCCCATCAGCGGCTGGGGGCACTACGAGCAGTACTTC.

This rearrangement joins TRBV7-9 to TRBJ1-1, with 7 bases fitting TRBD1. Germline CDR1 and CDR2: SEHNR and FQNEAQ (reference sequence). The CDR3 sequence is 14 residues long. V dropped 1 base and J dropped 3; count of bases not matched to a gene: 2. The CDR3 DNA is TGTGCCAGCAGCTTAGGACAGGGACACACTGAAGCTTTCTTT. Amino acid sequence: CASSLGQGHTEAFF.

This chain joins TRBV27 and TRBJ2-3; no reliable D call. CDR3 length equals 13 residues. Trimming shortened V by 1 base and J by 3 bases, and 5 bases separated the two germline ends. The germline gives CDR1 MNHEY, CDR2 SMNVEV (reference sequence). The CDR3 coding sequence is TGTGCCAGCAGTTTATTTCGGACAGATACGCAGTATTTT. As protein: CASSLFRTDTQYF.

The DNA for the CDR3 is TGTGCCAGCAGTTGGGGGGTAACGGAGACCCAGTACTTC. Translated, it gives CASSWGVTETQYF. The chain couples TRBV6-5 to TRBJ2-5; TRBD2 might be the D (6 bases). The CDR3 spans 13 residues. CDR1 is MNHEY and CDR2 is SVGAGI in the germline V gene. V gave up 4 bases and J gave up 5 bases, with 11 bases separating them.